This entry lists 2 T cell receptor beta chains sequenced from one sample in a study of shared clonotypes between healthy human individuals. Libraries were prepared by immunoSEQ multiplex PCR; TCRdb keeps only in-frame clonotypes and omits some of them. This table has about a million clones, approximately 80% appearing once. Input material: memory CD4+ T cells from PBMCs. Indicated subset: CD45RA-negative fraction. The receptor source for this set is a man younger than 35 in good health. Some clones in this sample may be carry-over from other donors' samples.

The chain is built from TRBV7-2 and TRBJ2-5, with D possibly being TRBD1 (6 bases). Per germline, CDR1 SGHTA and CDR2 FQGNSA. The CDR3 is made up of 14 amino acids. Trimming stripped 6 bases from V and 4 bases from J, with 15 bases between. Written as DNA, the CDR3 is TGTGCCAGCAGTCCACCCTCCAGGGGAGAGACCCAGTACTTC. It specifies CASSPPSRGETQYF.

The chain is built from TRBV19 and TRBJ2-6; 7 bases map to TRBD2. The CDR3 sequence is 18 residues long. Trimming took 10 bases from V and 0 from J; bases not matched to a gene: 15. CDR1 and CDR2 (germline): LNHDA, SQIVND (reference sequence). The CDR3 is CATKTPGGSFSGANVLTF. The CDR3 bases are TGTGCCACCAAAACCCCTGGCGGGAGTTTCTCTGGGGCCAACGTCCTGACTTTC. Using reference TRBV19 and TRBJ2-6 for the parts outside the CDR3, the full variable domain is DGGITQSPKYLFRKEGQNVTLSCEQNLNHDAMYWYRQDPGQGLRLIYYSQIVNDFQKGDIAEGYSVSREKKESFPLTVTSAQKNPTAFYLCATKTPGGSFSGANVLTFGAGSRLTVL.